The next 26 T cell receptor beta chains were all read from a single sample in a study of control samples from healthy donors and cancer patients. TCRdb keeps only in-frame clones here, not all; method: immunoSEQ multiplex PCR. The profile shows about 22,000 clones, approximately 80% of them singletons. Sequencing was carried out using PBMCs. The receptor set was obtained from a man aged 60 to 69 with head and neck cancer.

CDR3 sequence reads: CASSENSDTQYF. For the CDR3, the DNA is TGTGCCAGCAGTGAAAATTCAGATACGCAGTATTTT. The chain has TRBV6-1 and TRBJ2-3; D is unresolved. Germline loops: CDR1 MNHNS, CDR2 SASEGT. Deletions cut 2 bases from V and 4 bases from J, with 4 bases between. CDR3 length equals 12 residues.

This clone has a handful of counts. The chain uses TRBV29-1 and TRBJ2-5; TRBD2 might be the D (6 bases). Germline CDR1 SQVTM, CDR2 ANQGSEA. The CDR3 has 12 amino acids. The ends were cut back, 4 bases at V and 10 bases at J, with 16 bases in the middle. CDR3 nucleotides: TGCAGCGTTGTCCGTGGGACTTCGGTCCAGTACTTC. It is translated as CSVVRGTSVQYF.

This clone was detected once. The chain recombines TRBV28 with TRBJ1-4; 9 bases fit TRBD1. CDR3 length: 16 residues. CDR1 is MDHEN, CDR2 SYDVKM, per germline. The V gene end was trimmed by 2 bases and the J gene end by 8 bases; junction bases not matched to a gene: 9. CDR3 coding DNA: TGTGCCAGCAGTTTACGACCGGGACAGGGTATCGAAAAACTGTTTTTT. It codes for CASSLRPGQGIEKLFF.

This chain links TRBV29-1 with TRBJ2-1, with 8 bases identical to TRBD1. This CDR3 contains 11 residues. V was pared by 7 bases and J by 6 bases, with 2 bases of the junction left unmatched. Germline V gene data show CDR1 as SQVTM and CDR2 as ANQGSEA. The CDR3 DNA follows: TGCAGCGGCGACAGGGGCAATGAGCAGTTCTTC. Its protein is CSGDRGNEQFF.

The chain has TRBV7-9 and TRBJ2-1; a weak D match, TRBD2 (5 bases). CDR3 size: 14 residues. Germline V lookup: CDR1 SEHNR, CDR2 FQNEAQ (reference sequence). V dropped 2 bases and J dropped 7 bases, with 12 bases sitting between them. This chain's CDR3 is CASSLTREGNEQFF. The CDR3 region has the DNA TGTGCCAGCAGCTTAACCCGAGAGGGAAATGAGCAGTTCTTC.

CDR3 sequence reads: CASSESQGATYEQYF. CDR3 DNA: TGTGCCAGCAGTGAAAGTCAGGGGGCTACCTACGAGCAGTACTTC. V usage is TRBV2 and J usage is TRBJ2-7; 8 nucleotides align to TRBD1. There are 15 residues in the CDR3. CDR1 and CDR2 from the germline V gene are SNHLY and FYNNEI. Unmatched junction bases numbered 5, after V lost 2 bases and J lost 2 bases.

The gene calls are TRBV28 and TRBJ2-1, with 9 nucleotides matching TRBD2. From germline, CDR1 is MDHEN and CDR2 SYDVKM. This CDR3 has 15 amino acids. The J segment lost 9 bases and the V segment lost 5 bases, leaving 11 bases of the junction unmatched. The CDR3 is CASSRLAGVGGEQFF. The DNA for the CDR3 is TGTGCCAGCAGTCGATTAGCGGGAGTAGGGGGTGAGCAGTTCTTC.

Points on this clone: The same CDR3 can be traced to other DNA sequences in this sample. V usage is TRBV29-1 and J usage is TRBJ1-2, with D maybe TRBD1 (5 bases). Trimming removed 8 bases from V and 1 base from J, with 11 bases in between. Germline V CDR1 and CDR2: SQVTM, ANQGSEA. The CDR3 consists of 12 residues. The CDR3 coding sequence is TGCAGCATCTCCGGGGGTAACTATGGCTACACCTTC. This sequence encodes CSISGGNYGYTF. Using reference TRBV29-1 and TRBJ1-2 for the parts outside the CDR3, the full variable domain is SAVISQKPSRDICQRGTSLTIQCQVDSQVTMMFWYRQQPGQSLTLIATANQGSEATYESGFVIDKFPISRPNLTFSTLTVSNMSPEDSSIYLCSISGGNYGYTFGSGTRLTVV.

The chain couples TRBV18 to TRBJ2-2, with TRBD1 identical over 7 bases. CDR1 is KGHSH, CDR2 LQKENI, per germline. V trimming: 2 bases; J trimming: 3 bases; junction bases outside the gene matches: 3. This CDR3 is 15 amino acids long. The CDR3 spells CASSPRGRDTGELFF. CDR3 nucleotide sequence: TGTGCCAGCTCACCAAGGGGGCGCGACACCGGGGAGCTGTTTTTT.

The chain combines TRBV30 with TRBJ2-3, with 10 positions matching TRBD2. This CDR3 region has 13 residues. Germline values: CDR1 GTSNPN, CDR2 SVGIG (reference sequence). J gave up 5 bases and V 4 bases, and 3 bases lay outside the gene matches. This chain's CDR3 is CAWKVAGGDTQYF. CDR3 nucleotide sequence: TGTGCCTGGAAGGTAGCGGGGGGAGATACGCAGTATTTT.

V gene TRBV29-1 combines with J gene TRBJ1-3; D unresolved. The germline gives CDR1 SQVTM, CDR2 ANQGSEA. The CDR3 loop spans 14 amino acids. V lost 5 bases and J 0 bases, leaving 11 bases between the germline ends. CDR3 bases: TGCAGCGTTAAGGGCGGGAACTCTGGAAACACCATATATTTT. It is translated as CSVKGGNSGNTIYF. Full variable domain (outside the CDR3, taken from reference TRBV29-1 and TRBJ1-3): SAVISQKPSRDICQRGTSLTIQCQVDSQVTMMFWYRQQPGQSLTLIATANQGSEATYESGFVIDKFPISRPNLTFSTLTVSNMSPEDSSIYLCSVKGGNSGNTIYFGEGSWLTVV.

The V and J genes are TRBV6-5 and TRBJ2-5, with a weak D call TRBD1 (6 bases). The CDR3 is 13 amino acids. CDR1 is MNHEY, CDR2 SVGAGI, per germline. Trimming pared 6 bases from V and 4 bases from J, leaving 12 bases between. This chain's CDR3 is CASSGEGVETQYF. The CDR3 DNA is TGTGCCAGCAGCGGAGAGGGGGTAGAGACCCAGTACTTC.

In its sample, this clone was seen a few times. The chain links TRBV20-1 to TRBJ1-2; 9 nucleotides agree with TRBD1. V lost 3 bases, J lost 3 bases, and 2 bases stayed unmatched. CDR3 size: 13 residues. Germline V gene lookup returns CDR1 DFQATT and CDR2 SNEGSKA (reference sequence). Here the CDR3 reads CSASRQGDYGYTF. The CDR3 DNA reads TGCAGTGCTAGTCGACAGGGGGACTATGGCTACACCTTC.

The CDR3 spells CASIDASDYTSFF. CDR3 bases: TGTGCCAGCATAGACGCCTCGGACTACACCTCGTTCTTC. The rearrangement joins TRBV21-1 to TRBJ2-1; the table's D call of TRBD2 was not tested on the DNA. TRBV21-1 is classified as a pseudogene. The CDR3 sequence is 13 residues long.

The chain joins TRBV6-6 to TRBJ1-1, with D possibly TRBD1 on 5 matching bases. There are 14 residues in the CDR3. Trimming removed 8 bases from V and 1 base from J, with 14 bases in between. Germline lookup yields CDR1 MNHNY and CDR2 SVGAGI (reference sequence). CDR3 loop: CASSGSAGNTEAFF. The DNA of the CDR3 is TGTGCCAGCTCAGGGTCGGCTGGGAACACTGAAGCTTTCTTT.

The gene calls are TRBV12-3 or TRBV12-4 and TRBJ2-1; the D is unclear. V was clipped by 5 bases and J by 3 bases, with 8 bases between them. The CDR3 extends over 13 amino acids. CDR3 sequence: CASSPQVYNEQFF. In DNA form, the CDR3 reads TGTGCCAGCAGTCCCCAGGTCTACAATGAGCAGTTCTTC.

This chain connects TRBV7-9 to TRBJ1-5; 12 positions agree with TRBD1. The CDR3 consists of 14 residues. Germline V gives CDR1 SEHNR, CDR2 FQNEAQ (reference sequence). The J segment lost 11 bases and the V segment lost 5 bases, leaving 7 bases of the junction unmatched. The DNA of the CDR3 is TGTGCCAGCAGCGCCGGGACAGGGGGCGGCACCCAGCATTTT. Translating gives CASSAGTGGGTQHF.

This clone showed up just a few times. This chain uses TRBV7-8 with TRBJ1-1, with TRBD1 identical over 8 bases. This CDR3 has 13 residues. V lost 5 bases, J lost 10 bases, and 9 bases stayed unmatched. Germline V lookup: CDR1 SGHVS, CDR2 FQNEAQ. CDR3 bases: TGTGCCAGCAGCCTGAGGACAGGGACGTTAGCTTTCTTT. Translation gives CASSLRTGTLAFF.

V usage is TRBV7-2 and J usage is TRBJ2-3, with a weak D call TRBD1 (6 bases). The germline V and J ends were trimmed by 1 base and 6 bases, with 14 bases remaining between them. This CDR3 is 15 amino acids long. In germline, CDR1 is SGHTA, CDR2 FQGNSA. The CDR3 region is CASSLVGGGRDTQYF. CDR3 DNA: TGTGCCAGCAGCTTAGTTGGGGGCGGACGGGATACGCAGTATTTT.

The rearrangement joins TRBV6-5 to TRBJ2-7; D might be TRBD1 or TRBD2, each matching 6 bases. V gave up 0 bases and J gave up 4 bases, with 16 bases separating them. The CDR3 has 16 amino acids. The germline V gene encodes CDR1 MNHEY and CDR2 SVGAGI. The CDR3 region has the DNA TGTGCCAGCAGTTACTCAGTCGGGGGCCAGGGGTACGAGCAGTACTTC. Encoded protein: CASSYSVGGQGYEQYF.

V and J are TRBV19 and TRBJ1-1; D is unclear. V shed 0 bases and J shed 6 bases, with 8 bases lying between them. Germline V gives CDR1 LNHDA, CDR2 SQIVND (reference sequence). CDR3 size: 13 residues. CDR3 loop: CASSIESSAEAFF. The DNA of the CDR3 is TGTGCCAGTAGTATAGAGTCCTCAGCTGAAGCTTTCTTT.

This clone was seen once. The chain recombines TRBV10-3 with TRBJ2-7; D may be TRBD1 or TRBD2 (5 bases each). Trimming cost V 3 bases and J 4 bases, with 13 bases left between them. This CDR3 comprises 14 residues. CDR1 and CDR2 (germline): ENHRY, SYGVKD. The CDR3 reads CAISDRDRTYEQYF. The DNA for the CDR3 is TGTGCCATCAGTGACCGGGACCGAACATACGAGCAGTACTTC.

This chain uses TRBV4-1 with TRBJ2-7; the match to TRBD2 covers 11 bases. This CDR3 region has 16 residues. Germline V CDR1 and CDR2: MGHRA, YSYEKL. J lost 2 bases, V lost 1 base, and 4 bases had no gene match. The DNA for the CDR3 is TGCGCCAGCAGCCAAGTTTTGACTAGCGGGACCTACGAGCAGTACTTC. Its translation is CASSQVLTSGTYEQYF.

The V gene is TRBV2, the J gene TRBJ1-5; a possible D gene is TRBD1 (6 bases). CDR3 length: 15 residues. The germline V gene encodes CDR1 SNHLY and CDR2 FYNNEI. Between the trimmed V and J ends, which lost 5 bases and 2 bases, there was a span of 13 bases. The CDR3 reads CASSPTGTGNQPQHF. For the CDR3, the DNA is TGTGCCAGCAGTCCCACAGGGACGGGCAATCAGCCCCAGCATTTT.

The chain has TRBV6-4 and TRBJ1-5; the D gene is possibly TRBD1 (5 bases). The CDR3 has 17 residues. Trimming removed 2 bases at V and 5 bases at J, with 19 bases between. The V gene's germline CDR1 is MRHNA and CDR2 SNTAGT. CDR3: CASSDPKWGNGDQPQHF. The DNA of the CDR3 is TGTGCCAGCAGTGACCCCAAGTGGGGGAATGGGGATCAGCCCCAGCATTTT.

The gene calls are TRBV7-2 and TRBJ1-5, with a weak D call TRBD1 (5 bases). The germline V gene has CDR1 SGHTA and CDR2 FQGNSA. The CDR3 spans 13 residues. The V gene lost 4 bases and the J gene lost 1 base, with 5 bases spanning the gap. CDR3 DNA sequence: TGTGCCAGCAGCTGGGACAGCAATCAGCCCCAGCATTTT. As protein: CASSWDSNQPQHF.